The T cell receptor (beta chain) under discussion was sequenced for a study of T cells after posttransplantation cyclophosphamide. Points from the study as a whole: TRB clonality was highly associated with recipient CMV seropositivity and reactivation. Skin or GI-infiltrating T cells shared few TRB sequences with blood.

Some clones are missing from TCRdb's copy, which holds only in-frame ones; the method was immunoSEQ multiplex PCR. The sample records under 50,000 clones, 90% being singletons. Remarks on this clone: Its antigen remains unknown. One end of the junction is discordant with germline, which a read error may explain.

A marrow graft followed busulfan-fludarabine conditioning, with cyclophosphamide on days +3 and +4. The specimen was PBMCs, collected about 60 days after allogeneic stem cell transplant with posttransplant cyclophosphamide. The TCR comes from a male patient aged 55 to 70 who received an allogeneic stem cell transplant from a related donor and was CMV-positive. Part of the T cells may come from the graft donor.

DNA of the CDR3: TGTGCCAGCAGCTTAGGGCTAGCGGGGGGCCGTCCCTATGAGCAGTACTTC. Translation gives CASSLGLAGGRPYEQYF. This chain connects TRBV7-6 to TRBJ2-7, with 11 bases matching TRBD2. This CDR3 comprises 17 residues. CDR1 and CDR2 (germline): SGHVS, FNYEAQ.